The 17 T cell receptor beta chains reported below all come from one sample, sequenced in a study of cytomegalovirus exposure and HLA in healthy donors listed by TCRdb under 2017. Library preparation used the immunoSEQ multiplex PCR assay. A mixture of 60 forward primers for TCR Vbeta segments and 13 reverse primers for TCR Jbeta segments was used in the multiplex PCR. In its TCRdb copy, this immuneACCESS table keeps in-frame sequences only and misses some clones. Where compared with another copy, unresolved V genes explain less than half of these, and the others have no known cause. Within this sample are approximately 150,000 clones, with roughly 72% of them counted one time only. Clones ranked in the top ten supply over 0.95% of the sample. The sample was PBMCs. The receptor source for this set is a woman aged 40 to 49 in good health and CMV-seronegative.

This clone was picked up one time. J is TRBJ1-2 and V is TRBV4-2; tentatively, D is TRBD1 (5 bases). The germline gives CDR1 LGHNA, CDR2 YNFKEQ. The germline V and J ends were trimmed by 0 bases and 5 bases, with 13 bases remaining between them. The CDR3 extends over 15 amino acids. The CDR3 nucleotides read TGTGCCAGCAGCCAAGAAGGCGGGACTTCATATGGCTACACCTTC. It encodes CASSQEGGTSYGYTF.

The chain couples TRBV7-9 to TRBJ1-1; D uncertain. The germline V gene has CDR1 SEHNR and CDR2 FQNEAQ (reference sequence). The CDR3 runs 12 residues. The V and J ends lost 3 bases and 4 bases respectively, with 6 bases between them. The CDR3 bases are TGTGCCAGCAGCTTCGGTATCACTGAAGCTTTCTTT. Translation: CASSFGITEAFF.

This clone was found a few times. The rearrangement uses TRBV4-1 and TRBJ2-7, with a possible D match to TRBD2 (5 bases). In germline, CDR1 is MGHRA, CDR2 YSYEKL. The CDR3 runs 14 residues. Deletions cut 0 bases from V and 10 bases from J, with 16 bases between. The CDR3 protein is CASSQDLTTGKQYF. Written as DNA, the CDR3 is TGCGCCAGCAGCCAAGATCTGACTACGGGGAAACAGTACTTC.

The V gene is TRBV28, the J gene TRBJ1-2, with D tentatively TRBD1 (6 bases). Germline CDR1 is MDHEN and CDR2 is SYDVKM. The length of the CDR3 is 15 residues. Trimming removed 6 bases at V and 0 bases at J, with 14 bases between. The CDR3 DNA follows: TGTGCCAGCAGCCGACCAGGGGCCTCTAACTATGGCTACACCTTC. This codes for CASSRPGASNYGYTF.

DNA for the CDR3: TGTGCCAGCGCCCCGGGACAGACCTACGAGCAGTACTTC. Translation: CASAPGQTYEQYF. This chain joins TRBV27 and TRBJ2-7, with 7 bases matching TRBD1. J lost 2 bases, V lost 8 bases, and 6 bases had no gene match. Germline loops: CDR1 MNHEY, CDR2 SMNVEV (reference sequence). The CDR3 contains 13 residues.

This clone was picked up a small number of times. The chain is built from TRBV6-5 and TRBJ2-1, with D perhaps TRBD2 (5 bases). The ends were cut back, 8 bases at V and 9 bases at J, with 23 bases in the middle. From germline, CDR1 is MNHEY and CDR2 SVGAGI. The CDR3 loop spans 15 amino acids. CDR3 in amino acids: CASGRADLKSGEQFF. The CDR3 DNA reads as TGTGCCAGCGGGAGAGCGGATCTTAAGAGTGGTGAGCAGTTCTTC.

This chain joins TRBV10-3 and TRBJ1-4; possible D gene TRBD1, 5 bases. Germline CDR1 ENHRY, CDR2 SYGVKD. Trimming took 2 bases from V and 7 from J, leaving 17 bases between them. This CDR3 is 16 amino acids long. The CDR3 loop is CAISEGLGGSTEKLFF. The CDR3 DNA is TGTGCCATCAGTGAGGGTCTGGGGGGATCGACTGAAAAACTGTTTTTT.

The CDR3 DNA reads as TGTGCCAGTACCCGAACGGGGTATGGCTACACCTTC. Protein: CASTRTGYGYTF. The chain recombines TRBV19 with TRBJ1-2; the D is unclear. The germline V gene has CDR1 LNHDA and CDR2 SQIVND (reference sequence). This CDR3 region has 12 residues. The ends were cut back, 7 bases at V and 5 bases at J, with 11 bases in the middle.

The CDR3 bases are TGCGCCAGCAGCTCCGAGCTGAACACTGAAGCTTTCTTT. It is translated as CASSSELNTEAFF. The chain combines TRBV5-1 with TRBJ1-1, with D uncertain. Germline CDR1 SGHRS, CDR2 YFSETQ. Trimming pared 3 bases from V and 0 bases from J, leaving 6 bases between. The CDR3 is 13 residues long. Looking up the rest from reference TRBV5-1 and TRBJ1-1 gives the full variable domain: KAGVTQTPRYLIKTRGQQVTLSCSPISGHRSVSWYQQTPGQGLQFLFEYFSETQRNKGNFPGRFSGRQFSNSRSEMNVSTLELGDSALYLCASSSELNTEAFFGQGTRLTVV.

DNA of the CDR3: TGCGCCAGCAGCTTGGAAACCGGGGGGCTCGGTTTACGGGGTGAAGCTTTCTTT. Translated, it gives CASSLETGGLGLRGEAFF. The chain combines TRBV5-1 with TRBJ1-1; possible D gene TRBD1, 6 bases. The CDR3 contains 18 residues. V was cut by 0 bases and J by 7 bases, with 25 bases left in between. CDR1 and CDR2 from the germline V gene are SGHRS and YFSETQ.

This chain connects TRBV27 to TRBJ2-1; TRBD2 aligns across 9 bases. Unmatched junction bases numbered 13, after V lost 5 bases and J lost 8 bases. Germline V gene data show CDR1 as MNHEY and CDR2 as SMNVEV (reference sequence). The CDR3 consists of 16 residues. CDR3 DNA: TGTGCCAGCAGTCCACAGGGACTAGCAAGGTCGGATGAGCAGTTCTTC. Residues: CASSPQGLARSDEQFF.

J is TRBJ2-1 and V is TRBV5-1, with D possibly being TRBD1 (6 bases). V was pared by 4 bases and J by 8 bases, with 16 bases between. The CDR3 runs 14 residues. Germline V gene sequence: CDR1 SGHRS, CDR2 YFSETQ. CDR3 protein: CASSPYRVGDEQFF. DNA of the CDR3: TGCGCCAGCAGCCCTTACAGGGTAGGGGATGAGCAGTTCTTC.

CDR3 residues: CASSLVPGSQETQYF. The CDR3 DNA reads TGCGCCAGCAGCTTGGTCCCAGGCAGTCAAGAGACCCAGTACTTC. The gene calls are TRBV5-1 and TRBJ2-5; D not certain. V lost 0 bases, J lost 2 bases, and 11 bases lay in between. The CDR3 runs 15 residues. From germline, CDR1 is SGHRS and CDR2 YFSETQ.

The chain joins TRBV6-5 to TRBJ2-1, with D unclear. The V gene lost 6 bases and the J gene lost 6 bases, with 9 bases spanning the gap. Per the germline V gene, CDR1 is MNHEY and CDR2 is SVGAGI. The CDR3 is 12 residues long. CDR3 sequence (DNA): TGTGCCAGCAGCCCGGGTCTCAATGAGCAGTTCTTC. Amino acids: CASSPGLNEQFF.

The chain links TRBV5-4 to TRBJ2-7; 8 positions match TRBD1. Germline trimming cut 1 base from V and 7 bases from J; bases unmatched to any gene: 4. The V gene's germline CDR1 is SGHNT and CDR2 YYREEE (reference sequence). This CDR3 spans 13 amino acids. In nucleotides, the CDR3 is TGTGCCAGCAGCTTGCAGGGGGCGAATGAGCAGTACTTC. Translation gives CASSLQGANEQYF.

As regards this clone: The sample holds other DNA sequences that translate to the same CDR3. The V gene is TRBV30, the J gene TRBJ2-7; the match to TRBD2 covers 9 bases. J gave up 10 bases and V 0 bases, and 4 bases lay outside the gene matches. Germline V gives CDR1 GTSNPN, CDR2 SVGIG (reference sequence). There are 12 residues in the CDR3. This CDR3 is CAWSVRTSAQYF. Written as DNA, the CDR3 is TGTGCCTGGAGTGTACGGACTAGCGCTCAGTACTTC.

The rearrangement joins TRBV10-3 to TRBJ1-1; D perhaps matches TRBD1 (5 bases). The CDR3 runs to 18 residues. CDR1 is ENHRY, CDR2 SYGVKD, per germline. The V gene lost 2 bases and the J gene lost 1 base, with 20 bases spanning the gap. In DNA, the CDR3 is TGTGCCATCAGTGAGAGAAGTGGCAGGGATACACCGAACACTGAAGCTTTCTTT. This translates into CAISERSGRDTPNTEAFF.